The 9 T cell receptor beta chains below all came from one sample that was sequenced in a study of cytomegalovirus exposure and HLA in healthy donors (dated 2017 in TCRdb). The protocol used for the library was the immunoSEQ multiplex PCR assay. For the multiplex PCR, a mixture combining 60 forward primers for TCR Vbeta segments and 13 reverse primers for TCR Jbeta segments was used. The clones in this table, taken by TCRdb from immuneACCESS, are in-frame only. Not every clone is retained; where verified, under half of the shortfall comes from an unresolved V gene, and the cause of the rest is unknown. The sample yields 150,000 to 200,000 clones; more than 70% were counted once. The ten top clones hold roughly 1% of the sample. The sample was PBMCs. The source of these receptors is a man younger than 40 in good health and CMV-seronegative.

This sequence joins TRBV7-6 and TRBJ1-3, with D unresolved. V gave up 4 bases and J gave up 0 bases, with 10 bases separating them. Germline V lookup: CDR1 SGHVS, CDR2 FNYEAQ. The CDR3 is 15 residues long. The CDR3 sequence: CASSSGLLSGNTIYF. The CDR3 bases are TGTGCCAGCAGCTCAGGTCTCCTCTCTGGAAACACCATATATTTT. Combining the CDR3 with reference TRBV7-6 and TRBJ1-3 gives the whole variable domain GAGVSQSPRYKVTKRGQDVALRCDPISGHVSLYWYRQALGQGPEFLTYFNYEAQQDKSGLPNDRFSAERPEGSISTLTIQRTEQRDSAMYRCASSSGLLSGNTIYFGEGSWLTVV.

The chain links TRBV10-3 to TRBJ2-3; D is undetermined. The germline V gene encodes CDR1 ENHRY and CDR2 SYGVKD. With 4 bases removed from V and 3 bases from J, the gap between germline ends came to 8 bases. The CDR3 length is 13 residues. The CDR3: CAISGGGTDTQYF. Written as DNA, the CDR3 is TGTGCCATCAGTGGTGGCGGTACAGATACGCAGTATTTT.

This chain connects TRBV7-2 to TRBJ2-3, with D perhaps matching TRBD2 (5 bases). The CDR3 loop spans 15 amino acids. V lost 0 bases to trimming and J lost 8 bases, with 15 bases between them. In germline, CDR1 is SGHTA, CDR2 FQGNSA. In DNA form, the CDR3 reads TGTGCCAGCAGCTTAGCGCGGTGGGCCCGGGGTACGCAGTATTTT. Protein: CASSLARWARGTQYF.

In nucleotides, the CDR3 is TGTGCCAGCAGTGACTCGGCGGACACCGGGGAGCTGTTTTTT. This gives the protein CASSDSADTGELFF. V gene TRBV6-4 combines with J gene TRBJ2-2; D uncertain. The CDR3 is 14 amino acids. Deletions cut 0 bases from V and 3 bases from J, with 5 bases between. Germline-derived CDR1 and CDR2 are MRHNA and SNTAGT.

This rearrangement joins TRBV6-1 to TRBJ1-3; tentatively, D is TRBD1 (6 bases). Germline values: CDR1 MNHNS, CDR2 SASEGT. V lost 3 bases, J lost 1 base, and 10 bases lay in between. This CDR3 has 15 amino acids. CDR3: CASSEGARSGNTIYF. The DNA of the CDR3 is TGTGCCAGCAGTGAGGGGGCAAGATCTGGAAACACCATATATTTT.

The chain links TRBV12-2 to TRBJ2-1; TRBD2, the table's D call, lacks a check against the DNA. TRBV12-2 is noted as a pseudogene. This CDR3 contains 15 residues. CDR3 in amino acids: CASRLGGLGYNEQFF. The CDR3 DNA is TGTGCAAGTCGCTTAGGGGGACTAGGGTACAATGAGCAGTTCTTC.

This clone showed up just once. J is TRBJ2-7 and V is TRBV4-3, with a weak D call TRBD1 (6 bases). CDR1 is LGHNA and CDR2 is YSLEER in the germline V gene. V lost 0 bases and J 4 bases, leaving 13 bases between the germline ends. The CDR3 is 15 amino acids. The CDR3 region is CASSQDSNRVYEQYF. In nucleotides, the CDR3 is TGCGCCAGCAGCCAAGATTCCAACAGGGTGTACGAGCAGTACTTC.

Note on this clone: Other DNA sequences in the sample encode the same CDR3. The J gene is TRBJ2-1, the V gene TRBV2; 10 bases map to TRBD1. This CDR3 region has 16 residues. Germline-derived CDR1 and CDR2 are SNHLY and FYNNEI. Trimming took 6 bases from V and 4 from J; bases not matched to a gene: 9. The CDR3 coding sequence is TGTGCCAGCAGCGGACCGGGACAGGGGATATACAATGAGCAGTTCTTC. Its protein is CASSGPGQGIYNEQFF.

This clone appeared once. The V and J genes are TRBV19 and TRBJ2-3, with 7 bases identical to TRBD2. This CDR3 region has 15 residues. J was trimmed by 3 bases and V by 4 bases; bases with no gene match: 7. Looked up from germline, CDR1 is LNHDA and CDR2 is SQIVND (reference sequence). The CDR3 DNA follows: TGTGCCAGTAGTACCACCCCAGCGGGAACAGATACGCAGTATTTT. Encoded protein: CASSTTPAGTDTQYF.